A single sample gave rise to the 24 T cell receptor beta chains below, sequenced in a study of cytomegalovirus exposure and HLA in healthy donors. The PCR was carried out with 60 Vbeta primers and 13 Jbeta primers. The protocol was immunoSEQ multiplex PCR, while the TCRdb copy is restricted to in-frame clones and leaves out a portion. This sample has about 100,000 clones; under 80% occur once, and the top ten carry approximately 4.3%. Sequencing input: PBMCs. These receptors came from a woman aged 18-30 years in good health and CMV-seropositive.

This clone was seen only a few times. The J gene is TRBJ2-3, the V gene TRBV5-8, with 10 bases matching TRBD2. Per germline, CDR1 SGHTS and CDR2 YDEGEE. This CDR3 comprises 15 residues. J was trimmed by 2 bases and V by 3 bases; bases with no gene match: 3. This chain's CDR3 is CASSWLAGVTDTQYF. Here the CDR3 DNA reads TGTGCCAGCAGCTGGCTAGCGGGAGTCACAGATACGCAGTATTTT.

This clone was observed a single time. The chain uses TRBV30 and TRBJ1-4; D may be TRBD1 (6 bases). The length of the CDR3 is 11 residues. Trimming stripped 5 bases from V and 5 bases from J, with 6 bases between. The germline CDR1 and CDR2 sequences are GTSNPN and SVGIG (reference sequence). The CDR3 spells CAWGGNEKLFF. In DNA, the CDR3 is TGTGCCTGGGGGGGCAATGAAAAACTGTTTTTT.

The chain carries TRBV4-3 and TRBJ2-7; no definite D call. From germline, CDR1 is LGHNA and CDR2 YSLEER. The CDR3 has 13 amino acids. Trimming removed 1 base from V and 2 bases from J, with 6 bases in between. The CDR3 sequence is CASSQAQAYEQYF. CDR3 bases: TGCGCCAGCAGCCAAGCGCAGGCCTACGAGCAGTACTTC.

The chain couples TRBV10-3 to TRBJ1-2; D gene ambiguous. The CDR3 length is 16 residues. Deletions cut 5 bases from V and 5 bases from J, with 21 bases between. Germline loops: CDR1 ENHRY, CDR2 SYGVKD. The CDR3 sequence: CAISLAPERLRYGYTF. The DNA for the CDR3 is TGTGCCATCAGTCTAGCCCCCGAACGCCTAAGGTATGGCTACACCTTC.

This CDR3 is CASSTGFGGEQYF. The CDR3 DNA follows: TGTGCCAGCAGCACCGGTTTTGGTGGCGAGCAGTACTTC. The J gene is TRBJ2-7, the V gene TRBV28; D call uncertain. V lost 6 bases and J 6 bases, leaving 15 bases between the germline ends. Germline values: CDR1 MDHEN, CDR2 SYDVKM. CDR3 length: 13 amino acids.

V gene TRBV28 combines with J gene TRBJ1-2, with a weak D call TRBD1 (5 bases). The CDR3 consists of 15 residues. Germline assignment: CDR1 MDHEN and CDR2 SYDVKM. V was clipped by 2 bases and J by 5 bases, with 15 bases between them. In nucleotides, the CDR3 is TGTGCCAGCAGTTTACAGGGTGCAGGGTTGTATGGCTACACCTTC. It codes for CASSLQGAGLYGYTF.

The chain combines TRBV18 with TRBJ2-7; a weak D match, TRBD1 (5 bases). The CDR3 is 15 amino acids. Germline assignment: CDR1 KGHSH and CDR2 LQKENI. V lost 3 bases, J lost 0 bases, and 12 bases lay in between. This chain's CDR3 is CASSPSTVSSYEQYF. The CDR3 region has the DNA TGTGCCAGCTCACCCTCGACAGTTAGCTCCTACGAGCAGTACTTC.

A single count supports this clone. The genes are TRBV25-1 and TRBJ1-3; D remains unclear. Germline values: CDR1 MGHDK, CDR2 SYGVNS. CDR3 length: 16 residues. Trimming shortened V by 6 bases and J by 0 bases, and 15 bases separated the two germline ends. The CDR3 region has the DNA TGTGCCAGCAGCCCGATTATAGACAACTCTGGAAACACCATATATTTT. Translation: CASSPIIDNSGNTIYF.

The gene calls are TRBV5-4 and TRBJ2-7, with TRBD2 identical over 9 bases. Trimming cost V 5 bases and J 4 bases; bases outside gene matches: 13. Germline V gene sequence: CDR1 SGHNT, CDR2 YYREEE (reference sequence). The CDR3 contains 16 residues. The CDR3 coding sequence is TGTGCCAGCAGATTTTACCCCGGGACTAGCTTATACGAGCAGTACTTC. Its protein is CASRFYPGTSLYEQYF.

This clone was seen more than once but under ten times. This rearrangement joins TRBV28 to TRBJ2-5; TRBD2 agrees at 8 bases. Trimming at V came to 6 bases and at J to 1 base, leaving 10 bases not matched to a gene. CDR3 length equals 16 residues. Per the germline V gene, CDR1 is MDHEN and CDR2 is SYDVKM. The CDR3 DNA is TGTGCCAGCAGCCCCAGGAGCGGGAGACCCCAAGAGACCCAGTACTTC. This sequence encodes CASSPRSGRPQETQYF.

The V call is TRBV11-2, the J call TRBJ1-3, with 9 positions matching TRBD1. The V segment lost 4 bases and the J segment 1 base; nucleotides outside the gene matches: 8. The CDR3 runs 17 residues. CDR1 and CDR2 from the germline V gene are SGHAT and FQNNGV. CDR3 in amino acids: CASSSRDREDSGNTIYF. CDR3 sequence (DNA): TGTGCCAGCAGCTCCCGGGACAGGGAGGATTCTGGAAACACCATATATTTT.

The chain couples TRBV30 to TRBJ2-2; D is ambiguous. This CDR3 spans 13 amino acids. Trimming took 0 bases from V and 6 from J, leaving 8 bases between them. The germline V gene encodes CDR1 GTSNPN and CDR2 SVGIG (reference sequence). CDR3 nucleotides: TGTGCCTGGAGTGTATCGGTGGCCGGGGAGCTGTTTTTT. Translated: CAWSVSVAGELFF.

This sequence joins TRBV14 and TRBJ2-2, with 7 positions matching TRBD2. Germline V gene lookup returns CDR1 SGHDN and CDR2 FVKESK. The trim removed 8 bases at V and 7 bases at J, leaving 10 bases unmatched. This CDR3 is built from 14 residues. The CDR3 loop is CASRRDYSIGELFF. The CDR3 DNA reads as TGTGCCAGCCGCCGGGACTACTCAATCGGGGAGCTGTTTTTT.

The rearrangement uses TRBV7-2 and TRBJ2-1; 10 bases match TRBD2. The CDR3 spans 16 residues. V dropped 5 bases and J dropped 2; count of bases not matched to a gene: 6. Germline V CDR1 and CDR2: SGHTA, FQGNSA. The DNA for the CDR3 is TGTGCCAGCAGCCAACCGAGCGGGAGGGCCTACAATGAGCAGTTCTTC. This codes for CASSQPSGRAYNEQFF.

The rearrangement uses TRBV27 and TRBJ2-5; D call uncertain. The V gene lost 3 bases and the J gene lost 5 bases, with 10 bases spanning the gap. The CDR3 runs 13 residues. In germline, CDR1 is MNHEY, CDR2 SMNVEV (reference sequence). The CDR3 DNA follows: TGTGCCAGCAGTTTCGGATGGCGGGAGACCCAGTACTTC. Amino acids: CASSFGWRETQYF.

This rearrangement joins TRBV4-1 to TRBJ2-1; 8 bases fit TRBD2. Looked up from germline, CDR1 is MGHRA and CDR2 is YSYEKL. This CDR3 is built from 17 residues. Trimming removed 0 bases from V and 4 bases from J; junction bases left unmatched: 8. CDR3: CASSQDRTGGPYNEQFF. Here the CDR3 DNA reads TGCGCCAGCAGCCAAGATCGGACGGGAGGGCCATACAATGAGCAGTTCTTC.

The chain is built from TRBV28 and TRBJ2-5, with D tentatively TRBD2 (5 bases). The germline V gene encodes CDR1 MDHEN and CDR2 SYDVKM. V was shortened by 3 bases and J by 2 bases, with 16 bases between the two germline ends. The CDR3 is made up of 16 amino acids. In DNA, the CDR3 is TGTGCCAGCAGTTTTGTCGGCGGACTTATTCAAGAGACCCAGTACTTC. It translates to CASSFVGGLIQETQYF. Filled out from reference TRBV28 and TRBJ2-5, the complete variable domain reads DVKVTQSSRYLVKRTGEKVFLECVQDMDHENMFWYRQDPGLGLRLIYFSYDVKMKEKGDIPEGYSVSREKKERFSLILESASTNQTSMYLCASSFVGGLIQETQYFGPGTRLLVL.

The chain is built from TRBV7-2 and TRBJ2-7; D remains ambiguous. CDR3 length: 14 amino acids. Germline CDR1 and CDR2: SGHTA and FQGNSA. V was clipped by 5 bases and J by 0 bases, with 11 bases between them. The CDR3 reads CASSPRGTSYEQYF. The CDR3 region has the DNA TGTGCCAGCAGCCCGAGAGGAACCTCCTACGAGCAGTACTTC.

The V gene is TRBV5-1, the J gene TRBJ2-7, with D perhaps TRBD2 (6 bases). CDR3 length: 15 amino acids. V lost 2 bases and J lost 5, with 17 bases in between. CDR1 SGHRS and CDR2 YFSETQ come from the germline V gene. This CDR3 is CASSFYRAGGDEQYF. CDR3 bases: TGCGCCAGCAGCTTCTATCGGGCAGGCGGGGACGAGCAGTACTTC.

The CDR3 region has the DNA TGTGCCAGCAGCCTAGGACAGCCCTCCTACGAGCAGTACTTC. Its translation is CASSLGQPSYEQYF. The chain is built from TRBV2 and TRBJ2-7; possible D gene TRBD1, 6 bases. V lost 6 bases and J lost 0, with 12 bases in between. This CDR3 comprises 14 residues. CDR1 SNHLY and CDR2 FYNNEI come from the germline V gene.

The V gene is TRBV7-8, the J gene TRBJ2-3, with 7 bases identical to TRBD2. V shed 4 bases and J 5 bases; nucleotides not matched to a gene: 12. The CDR3 has 16 residues. Looked up from germline, CDR1 is SGHVS and CDR2 is FQNEAQ. CDR3 bases: TGTGCCAGCAGCTCCCTGGGCGGGAGTTCCGGAGATACGCAGTATTTT. It yields the protein CASSSLGGSSGDTQYF.

V is TRBV5-4 and J is TRBJ2-7; 8 bases fit TRBD2. CDR1 and CDR2 from the germline V gene are SGHNT and YYREEE (reference sequence). Germline trimming cut 5 bases from V and 6 bases from J; bases unmatched to any gene: 13. The CDR3 has 15 amino acids. The CDR3, as DNA: TGTGCCAGCAGTTCAATGATGGGACTAGGGGCCGAGCAGTACTTC. This gives the protein CASSSMMGLGAEQYF.

The rearrangement links TRBV30 to TRBJ1-3; D is unresolved. Germline V lookup: CDR1 GTSNPN, CDR2 SVGIG (reference sequence). Trimming cost V 0 bases and J 4 bases, with 10 bases left between them. CDR3 length: 14 amino acids. The chain's CDR3 is CAWSVRDWGNTIYF. The CDR3 DNA follows: TGTGCCTGGAGTGTACGGGATTGGGGAAACACCATATATTTT.

The genes are TRBV7-9 and TRBJ2-7; 8 nucleotides align to TRBD2. The CDR3 sequence is 16 residues long. Germline V gene lookup returns CDR1 SEHNR and CDR2 FQNEAQ (reference sequence). V lost 1 base, J lost 0 bases, and 5 bases stayed unmatched. DNA for the CDR3: TGTGCCAGCAGCTTAGGTACTAGCGGACTCTCCTACGAGCAGTACTTC. Its protein product is CASSLGTSGLSYEQYF.